One sample yielded the 15 T cell receptor beta chains listed below, sequenced in a study of cytomegalovirus exposure and HLA in healthy donors. Primers: 60 Vbeta forward and 13 Jbeta reverse. Sequencing was performed with immunoSEQ multiplex PCR; in TCRdb, only in-frame clones are kept and a portion is missing. The sample has a few hundred thousand clones; roughly 80% are singletons. The material sequenced was PBMCs. The source of these receptors is a man aged 40-50 years in good health and CMV-seronegative.

The rearrangement links TRBV6-5 to TRBJ2-7; 9 positions agree with TRBD2. Germline V gene lookup returns CDR1 MNHEY and CDR2 SVGAGI. The junction had 4 bases not matched to a gene; V was cut back by 0 bases and J by 1 base. The CDR3 is 16 amino acids. The CDR3 DNA is TGTGCCAGCAGTTACTCAGTGACTAGCGGATCCTACGAGCAGTACTTC. It is translated as CASSYSVTSGSYEQYF.

This clone was seen only a few times. The CDR3 loop reads CASLRGLADYNEQFF. In DNA form, the CDR3 reads TGTGCCAGCCTGAGGGGACTAGCGGATTACAATGAGCAGTTCTTC. The chain recombines TRBV6-6 with TRBJ2-1; 11 bases are shared with TRBD2. J gave up 4 bases and V 8 bases, and 7 bases lay outside the gene matches. The CDR3 totals 15 residues. Germline V CDR1 and CDR2: MNHNY, SVGAGI (reference sequence).

The chain uses TRBV4-2 and TRBJ2-1; D is possibly TRBD2 (8 bases). Germline CDR1 LGHNA, CDR2 YNFKEQ. CDR3 length: 16 residues. With 5 bases removed from V and 10 bases from J, the gap between germline ends came to 24 bases. CDR3 region: CASSSQGREDFVEQFF. CDR3 sequence (DNA): TGTGCCAGCAGCTCACAGGGGCGGGAGGATTTCGTGGAGCAGTTCTTC.

This clone was recorded a few times. This rearrangement joins TRBV6-5 to TRBJ1-2; tentatively, D is TRBD1 (6 bases). The V end was cut by 6 bases, the J end by 0 bases, with 11 bases between. CDR3 length equals 14 residues. CDR1 MNHEY and CDR2 SVGAGI come from the germline V gene. Written as DNA, the CDR3 is TGTGCCAGCAGATACGGACAGACTAACTATGGCTACACCTTC. Protein product: CASRYGQTNYGYTF.

This clone was detected a few times. The chain uses TRBV29-1 and TRBJ2-2, with TRBD1 identical over 7 bases. Losses at the gene ends were 7 bases for V and 1 base for J; bases not matched to a gene: 6. CDR1 and CDR2 (germline): SQVTM, ANQGSEA. This CDR3 is 14 amino acids long. The CDR3 protein is CSGSDRKNTGELFF. DNA of the CDR3: TGCAGCGGATCGGACAGGAAGAACACCGGGGAGCTGTTTTTT.

This sequence joins TRBV6-1 and TRBJ2-7, with a weak D call TRBD1 (6 bases). CDR1 and CDR2 from the germline V gene are MNHNS and SASEGT. V lost 6 bases and J 5 bases, leaving 17 bases between the germline ends. This CDR3 is built from 14 residues. The CDR3 region has the DNA TGTGCCAGCAGCACGGACTCCCCAGGGGACGAGCAGTACTTC. Translation: CASSTDSPGDEQYF.

This chain links TRBV6-5 with TRBJ1-2; 8 bases are a match to TRBD1. J gave up 13 bases and V 6 bases, and 13 bases lay outside the gene matches. CDR1 MNHEY and CDR2 SVGAGI come from the germline V gene. This CDR3 contains 13 residues. CDR3 residues: CASRAGQGGTTTF. CDR3 DNA: TGTGCCAGCAGAGCAGGACAGGGTGGGACCACCACCTTC.

The gene calls are TRBV13 and TRBJ1-4, with a tentative D call TRBD1 (5 bases). The CDR3 covers 14 residues. Germline lookup yields CDR1 PRHDT and CDR2 FYEKMQ (reference sequence). Trimming took off 8 bases at V and 8 bases at J, with 18 bases between the two ends. This chain's CDR3 is CASGRGRESEKLFF. In DNA form, the CDR3 reads TGTGCCAGCGGCCGCGGCAGGGAAAGCGAAAAACTGTTTTTT.

The chain carries TRBV28 and TRBJ2-1; 12 bases line up with TRBD2. CDR1 is MDHEN, CDR2 SYDVKM, per germline. V lost 6 bases, J lost 7 bases, and 13 bases stayed unmatched. This CDR3 region has 17 residues. CDR3 sequence reads: CASSASPGTSGLNEQFF. The CDR3 DNA sequence: TGTGCCAGCAGCGCCTCTCCCGGGACTAGCGGGCTAAATGAGCAGTTCTTC.

This chain links TRBV5-1 with TRBJ2-1; 7 nucleotides line up with TRBD1. CDR3 size: 17 residues. CDR1 is SGHRS and CDR2 is YFSETQ in the germline V gene. With 0 bases clipped from V and 8 bases from J, the junction kept 14 bases outside the gene matches. CDR3 loop: CASSLAGGPRTGDEQFF. The CDR3 DNA reads TGCGCCAGCAGCTTGGCCGGTGGGCCCCGTACAGGGGATGAGCAGTTCTTC.

V usage is TRBV6-5 and J usage is TRBJ2-3; no clear D. The V gene's germline CDR1 is MNHEY and CDR2 SVGAGI. The V gene lost 2 bases and the J gene lost 0 bases, with 6 bases spanning the gap. The length of the CDR3 is 14 residues. The CDR3 DNA follows: TGTGCCAGCAGTTACCGGCGGAGCACAGATACGCAGTATTTT. It encodes CASSYRRSTDTQYF.

The chain recombines TRBV9 with TRBJ2-6; D not resolved. This CDR3 is 13 amino acids long. V gave up 8 bases and J gave up 0 bases, with 6 bases separating them. Germline V gene sequence: CDR1 SGDLS, CDR2 YYNGEE. CDR3 sequence reads: CASSYSGANVLTF. DNA of the CDR3: TGTGCCAGTTCTTACTCTGGGGCCAACGTCCTGACTTTC.

V gene TRBV2 combines with J gene TRBJ2-5; 14 bases match TRBD2. V lost 6 bases and J lost 0; bases outside the gene matches: 3. The length of the CDR3 is 16 residues. Germline V lookup: CDR1 SNHLY, CDR2 FYNNEI. The CDR3 protein is CASREGLAGDQETQYF. DNA of the CDR3: TGTGCCAGCAGGGAGGGACTAGCGGGAGACCAAGAGACCCAGTACTTC.

This sequence joins TRBV15 and TRBJ2-2; D perhaps matches TRBD2 (6 bases). CDR3 length: 14 residues. The germline V gene has CDR1 LNHNV and CDR2 YYDKDF (reference sequence). V lost 1 base and J 6 bases, leaving 9 bases between the germline ends. CDR3 nucleotide sequence: TGTGCCACCAGCAGAGCGACTAGATCCGGGGAGCTGTTTTTT. This encodes CATSRATRSGELFF.

The sample holds a few counts of this clone. The chain uses TRBV19 and TRBJ1-4, with D possibly matching TRBD1 (5 bases). Looked up from germline, CDR1 is LNHDA and CDR2 is SQIVND (reference sequence). CDR3 size: 15 residues. V was clipped by 6 bases and J by 5 bases, with 16 bases between them. The CDR3 DNA is TGTGCCAGTAGATATTCGACAGCCCTCAATGAAAAACTGTTTTTT. This sequence encodes CASRYSTALNEKLFF.